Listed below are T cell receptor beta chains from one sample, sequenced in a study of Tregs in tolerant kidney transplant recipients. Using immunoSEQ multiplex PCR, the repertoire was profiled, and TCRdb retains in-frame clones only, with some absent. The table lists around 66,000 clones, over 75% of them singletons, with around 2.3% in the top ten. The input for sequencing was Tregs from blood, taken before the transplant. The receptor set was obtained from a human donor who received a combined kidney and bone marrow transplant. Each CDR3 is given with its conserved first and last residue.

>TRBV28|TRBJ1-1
CASSWDRGNTEAFF
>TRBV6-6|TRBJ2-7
CASRLSGSSYEQYF
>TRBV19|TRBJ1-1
CASSSLGVPEAFF
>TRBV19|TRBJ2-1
CASTRLAGAGEQFF
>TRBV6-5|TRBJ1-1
CASSYLTADTEAFF
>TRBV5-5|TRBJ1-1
CASSFRQGITEAFF
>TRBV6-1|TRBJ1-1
CASIGVLGAFF
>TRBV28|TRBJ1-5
CASRVWGQPQHF
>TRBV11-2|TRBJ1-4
CASSARQGRDEKLFF
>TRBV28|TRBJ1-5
CASSYSNQPQHF
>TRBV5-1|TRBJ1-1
CASSLSGTQTRPAFF
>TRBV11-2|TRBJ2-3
CASSLDRRGTDTQYF
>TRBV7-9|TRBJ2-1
CASSGLADYNEQFF
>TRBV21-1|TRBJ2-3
CASKEGGGSTDTQYF
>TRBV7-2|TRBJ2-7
CASSFVERTYEQYF
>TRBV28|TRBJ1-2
CASRGPWGKDGYTF
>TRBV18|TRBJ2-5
CASSPLSTVEETQYF
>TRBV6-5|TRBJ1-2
CASSLGPIANYGYTF
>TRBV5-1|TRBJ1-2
CASSLEANYGYTF
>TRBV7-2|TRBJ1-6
CASSLGRDRGSYNSPLHF
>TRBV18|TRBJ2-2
CASSHMGQGEGTGELFF
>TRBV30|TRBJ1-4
CAWRRLDRAEKLFF
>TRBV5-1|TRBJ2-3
CASSRGSSFTDTQYF
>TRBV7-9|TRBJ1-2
CASSLGTVDSGYTF
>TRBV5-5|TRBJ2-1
CASTIGAGTGRINEQFF
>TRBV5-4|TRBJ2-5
CASSSGQMEETQYF
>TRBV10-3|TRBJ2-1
CAISDRREGVFNEQFF
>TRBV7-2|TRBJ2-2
CASSSGLAGVVSTGELFF
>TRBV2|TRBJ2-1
CASNLAGGRYNEQFF
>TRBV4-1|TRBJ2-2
CASSQLSTGELFF
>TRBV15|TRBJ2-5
CATSELFGGPIQEAQYF
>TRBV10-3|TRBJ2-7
CAISEGLAGSHEQYF
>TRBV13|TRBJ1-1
CASSLRVQGWGAFF
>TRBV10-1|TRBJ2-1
CASSAAGGDLGEQFF
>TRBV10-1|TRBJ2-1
CASSESGRTGNEQFF